The 28 T cell receptor beta chains reported below all come from one sample, sequenced in a study of Ad26.COV2.S vaccination and SARS-CoV-2 variants. The treatment here: over 15 received Ad26.COV2.S at low or high dose, single or two shots; 5 received placebo; per-sample allocation not given. The samples date from day 63 after the first vaccine or placebo injection. Only in-frame clones appear in the TCRdb table, and some are missing; sequencing was by immunoSEQ multiplex PCR. There are about 350,000 clones in the sample; about 88% occur only once, and 3.3% lies in the top ten. The sample here was peripheral blood, taken in a trial of Ad26.COV2.S vaccine versus placebo. All receptors derive from a person between 18 and 59 years old who received the Ad26.COV2.S COVID-19 vaccine or a placebo.

This chain joins TRBV3-1 (or the pseudogene TRBV3-2) and TRBJ1-4; possible D gene TRBD1, 6 bases. Deletions cut 4 bases from V and 4 bases from J, with 22 bases between. The CDR3 consists of 18 residues. Germline CDR1 and CDR2: LGHDT and YNNKEL (reference sequence). Here the CDR3 DNA reads TGTGCCAGCAGCCCATTATTACTTCAGGGGCTAGGTAATGAAAAACTGTTTTTT. Residues: CASSPLLLQGLGNEKLFF.

The V and J genes are TRBV3-1 (or the pseudogene TRBV3-2) and TRBJ2-7, with TRBD2 identical over 9 bases. The CDR3 totals 14 residues. Trimming cost V 10 bases and J 2 bases; bases outside gene matches: 9. Per germline, CDR1 LGHDT and CDR2 YNNKEL (reference sequence). The CDR3 DNA follows: TGTGCCAACGGATGGACTAGCGCTACCTACGAGCAGTACTTC. Translating gives CANGWTSATYEQYF.

For this clone: Other DNA sequences in this sample translate to the same CDR3. The chain carries TRBV6-2 or TRBV6-3 and TRBJ1-5; D might be TRBD1 (6 bases). V was cut by 0 bases and J by 2 bases, with 8 bases left in between. Per the germline V gene, CDR1 is MNHEY and CDR2 is SVGEGT. The CDR3 totals 15 residues. The CDR3, as DNA: TGTGCCAGCAGTTACTCCGGGGGCGGCAATCAGCCCCAGCATTTT. Amino acids: CASSYSGGGNQPQHF.

CDR3 region: CASSIDHSYEQYF. The CDR3 DNA reads TGTGCCAGTAGTATAGACCACTCCTACGAGCAGTACTTC. This chain uses TRBV19 with TRBJ2-7; no reliable D call. This CDR3 is 13 amino acids long. The V end lost 0 bases, the J end lost 0 bases, and 3 bases lay between the germline ends. Looked up from germline, CDR1 is LNHDA and CDR2 is SQIVND (reference sequence).

The chain recombines TRBV11-2 with TRBJ2-2, with TRBD1 identical over 7 bases. V was clipped by 3 bases and J by 6 bases; unmatched bases: 10. CDR3 length: 16 residues. Germline CDR1 is SGHAT and CDR2 is FQNNGV. The CDR3 nucleotides read TGTGCCAGCAGCTTCTACGAGGGGGCTGGAGCCGGGGAGCTGTTTTTT. The encoded protein is CASSFYEGAGAGELFF.

This chain connects TRBV3-1 (or the pseudogene TRBV3-2) to TRBJ2-7; D is ambiguous. Deletions cut 10 bases from V and 4 bases from J, with 8 bases between. Germline CDR1 and CDR2: LGHDT and YNNKEL (reference sequence). This CDR3 spans 10 amino acids. CDR3 region: CANPQYEQYF. The CDR3 coding sequence is TGTGCCAATCCCCAATACGAGCAGTACTTC.

The J gene is TRBJ2-2, the V gene TRBV27, with TRBD2 matching over 12 bases. In germline, CDR1 is MNHEY, CDR2 SMNVEV (reference sequence). This CDR3 has 17 amino acids. With V trimmed by 3 bases and J by 2 bases, 4 bases remained unmatched. CDR3 in amino acids: CASSFRLAGENTGELFF. In DNA form, the CDR3 reads TGTGCCAGCAGTTTCCGACTAGCGGGAGAAAACACCGGGGAGCTGTTTTTT.

The CDR3 bases are TGTGCCAGCAGCTTAGAACCCCTACCGAGCTCCTACAATGAGCAGTTCTTC. Translation: CASSLEPLPSSYNEQFF. V is TRBV7-2 and J is TRBJ2-1; D is undetermined. The CDR3 has 17 residues. In germline, CDR1 is SGHTA, CDR2 FQGNSA. Trimming removed 1 base at V and 0 bases at J, with 13 bases between.

The V gene is TRBV5-1, the J gene TRBJ2-7, with TRBD2 matching over 11 bases. The CDR3 length is 16 residues. CDR1 and CDR2 (germline): SGHRS, YFSETQ. Trimming cost V 0 bases and J 3 bases; bases outside gene matches: 5. This chain's CDR3 is CASSLGLAGMDYEQYF. CDR3 in DNA: TGCGCCAGCAGCTTGGGACTAGCGGGAATGGACTACGAGCAGTACTTC.

V usage is TRBV7-8 and J usage is TRBJ1-6; D uncertain. V was clipped by 5 bases and J by 5 bases, with 4 bases between them. There are 12 residues in the CDR3. CDR1 SGHVS and CDR2 FQNEAQ come from the germline V gene. CDR3 coding DNA: TGTGCCAGCAGCCCCGATAATTCACCCCTCCACTTT. The encoded protein is CASSPDNSPLHF. Drawing the rest from reference TRBV7-8 and TRBJ1-6, the complete variable domain is GAGVSQSPRYKVAKRGQDVALRCDPISGHVSLFWYQQALGQGPEFLTYFQNEAQLDKSGLPSDRFFAERPEGSVSTLKIQRTQQEDSAVYLCASSPDNSPLHFGNGTRLTVT.

About this clone: Sequence at one end of the junction differs from germline and may be a read error. The chain combines TRBV30 with TRBJ2-2; 11 bases match TRBD1. The CDR3 consists of 13 residues. The germline V gene has CDR1 GTSNPN and CDR2 SVGIG (reference sequence). The CDR3 DNA reads as TGTGCCTGGGGGACAGGGGGTGGCGGGGAGTTGTTTTTT. Translation gives CAWGTGGGGELFF.

The chain combines TRBV7-8 with TRBJ2-2; perhaps TRBD2 as D (6 bases). The CDR3 is made up of 14 amino acids. Trimming stripped 3 bases from V and 6 bases from J, with 11 bases between. Germline-derived CDR1 and CDR2 are SGHVS and FQNEAQ. CDR3 in DNA: TGTGCCAGCAGCTTTCTGGAGGGACCCGGGGAGCTGTTTTTT. Its protein product is CASSFLEGPGELFF.

V gene TRBV24-1 combines with J gene TRBJ2-5; 16 bases align to TRBD2. CDR3 length equals 19 residues. Looked up from germline, CDR1 is KGHDR and CDR2 is SFDVKD. Germline trimming cut 4 bases from V and 4 bases from J; bases unmatched to any gene: 11. CDR3 protein: CATSDPGTSGRAGRETQYF. CDR3 DNA: TGTGCCACCAGTGACCCAGGGACTAGCGGGAGGGCCGGGAGAGAGACCCAGTACTTC.

The chain has TRBV9 and TRBJ2-7, with D perhaps being TRBD1 or TRBD2 (5 bases each). Between the trimmed V and J ends, which lost 3 bases and 0 bases, there was a span of 19 bases. The CDR3 sequence is 17 residues long. The V gene's germline CDR1 is SGDLS and CDR2 YYNGEE. The CDR3 sequence: CASSASPQGRPSYEQYF. In nucleotides, the CDR3 is TGTGCCAGCAGCGCGTCCCCTCAGGGACGGCCCTCCTACGAGCAGTACTTC.

The V call is TRBV19, the J call TRBJ1-5, with D perhaps matching TRBD1 (6 bases). Germline-derived CDR1 and CDR2 are LNHDA and SQIVND (reference sequence). This CDR3 has 16 residues. V lost 3 bases, J lost 0 bases, and 12 bases lay in between. The CDR3: CASSIFGGRSNQPQHF. The CDR3 DNA is TGTGCCAGTAGTATCTTCGGGGGCCGTAGCAATCAGCCCCAGCATTTT. Supplemented by reference TRBV19 and TRBJ1-5, the full variable domain reads DGGITQSPKYLFRKEGQNVTLSCEQNLNHDAMYWYRQDPGQGLRLIYYSQIVNDFQKGDIAEGYSVSREKKESFPLTVTSAQKNPTAFYLCASSIFGGRSNQPQHFGDGTRLSIL.

This clone was counted once. The J gene is TRBJ2-7, the V gene TRBV24-1, with 12 positions matching TRBD1. There are 15 residues in the CDR3. Trimming at V came to 6 bases and at J to 5 bases, leaving 7 bases not matched to a gene. Germline V gene lookup returns CDR1 KGHDR and CDR2 SFDVKD. The CDR3 bases are TGTGCCACCAGTTCCGGGACAGGGGGCATGAACGAGCAGTACTTC. Protein sequence: CATSSGTGGMNEQYF.

This chain uses TRBV28 with TRBJ2-4; 9 nucleotides align to TRBD1. V lost 2 bases and J lost 7; bases outside the gene matches: 24. This CDR3 is built from 21 residues. Germline V gene sequence: CDR1 MDHEN, CDR2 SYDVKM. CDR3 sequence reads: CASSLNVYGGTGTGKANIQYF. The CDR3 coding sequence is TGTGCCAGCAGTTTAAATGTCTACGGGGGGACTGGGACAGGGAAGGCGAACATTCAGTACTTC.

The chain recombines TRBV27 with TRBJ2-7; 8 bases are shared with TRBD1. This CDR3 contains 15 residues. The trim removed 4 bases at V and 2 bases at J, leaving 7 bases unmatched. The germline gives CDR1 MNHEY, CDR2 SMNVEV (reference sequence). The CDR3 nucleotides read TGTGCCAGCAGTTCCGGACAGGGCCTAACCTACGAGCAGTACTTC. It yields the protein CASSSGQGLTYEQYF.

The CDR3 DNA reads as TGTGCCAGCAGCTTGAGACAGATTTACAATGAGCAGTTCTTC. It encodes CASSLRQIYNEQFF. The chain has TRBV5-6 and TRBJ2-1; D is possibly TRBD1 (5 bases). V was cut by 1 base and J by 4 bases, with 9 bases left in between. The CDR3 has 14 residues. Germline V gene data show CDR1 as SGHDT and CDR2 as YYEEEE.

This clone was seen at least ten times. The rearrangement links TRBV28 to TRBJ1-6; D not resolved. CDR3 length: 13 amino acids. Germline CDR1 is MDHEN and CDR2 is SYDVKM. Trimming left V 5 bases short and J 7 bases short, with 9 bases between. The CDR3 region is CASSGGTNSPLHF. As DNA, the CDR3 is TGTGCCAGCAGTGGCGGAACAAATTCACCCCTCCACTTT.

V is TRBV9 and J is TRBJ2-3; the match to TRBD2 covers 15 bases. Germline V gives CDR1 SGDLS, CDR2 YYNGEE. The CDR3 covers 17 residues. Trimming took 2 bases from V and 3 from J; bases not matched to a gene: 4. CDR3 region: CASSVGTSGRNTDTQYF. As DNA, the CDR3 is TGTGCCAGCAGCGTCGGGACTAGCGGGAGGAATACAGATACGCAGTATTTT.

The chain links TRBV19 to TRBJ1-1, with D maybe TRBD1 (5 bases). This CDR3 region has 14 residues. With 6 bases removed from V and 3 bases from J, the gap between germline ends came to 14 bases. Germline V gene sequence: CDR1 LNHDA, CDR2 SQIVND (reference sequence). CDR3 DNA sequence: TGTGCCAGTAGCCTTTGGGGCGGGGACACTGAAGCTTTCTTT. Translation: CASSLWGGDTEAFF.

The rearrangement links TRBV20-1 to TRBJ2-2, with 7 bases matching TRBD2. V dropped 3 bases and J dropped 2; count of bases not matched to a gene: 6. The CDR3 length is 15 residues. Germline assignment: CDR1 DFQATT and CDR2 SNEGSKA (reference sequence). As DNA, the CDR3 is TGCAGTGCTAGTCGCGGGAGTCTAAACACCGGGGAGCTGTTTTTT. It specifies CSASRGSLNTGELFF.

The chain carries TRBV3-1 (or the pseudogene TRBV3-2) and TRBJ1-2, with no clear D. This CDR3 is 15 amino acids long. Germline V gene data show CDR1 as LGHDT and CDR2 as YNNKEL (reference sequence). V lost 1 base, J lost 4 bases, and 13 bases lay in between. Here the CDR3 DNA reads TGTGCCAGCAGCCAAGGATCCAGTCTGAGCTATGGCTACACCTTC. Amino acids: CASSQGSSLSYGYTF.

V and J are TRBV5-6 and TRBJ2-1; D unresolved. Germline assignment: CDR1 SGHDT and CDR2 YYEEEE. Trimming took off 0 bases at V and 0 bases at J, with 4 bases between the two ends. This CDR3 has 14 residues. The CDR3 loop is CASSLGNSYNEQFF. CDR3 nucleotides: TGTGCCAGCAGCTTGGGTAACTCCTACAATGAGCAGTTCTTC.

J is TRBJ2-5 and V is TRBV19; D may be TRBD2 (6 bases). Germline V lookup: CDR1 LNHDA, CDR2 SQIVND (reference sequence). V was trimmed by 10 bases and J by 4 bases, leaving 16 bases between them. This CDR3 region has 13 residues. CDR3 nucleotides: TGTGCCACGTCCCGGGGGTGGAGAGAGACCCAGTACTTC. Protein product: CATSRGWRETQYF.

This chain joins TRBV9 and TRBJ2-5, with 8 positions matching TRBD2. This CDR3 region has 18 residues. Germline CDR1 is SGDLS and CDR2 is YYNGEE. J was trimmed by 0 bases and V by 5 bases; bases with no gene match: 15. For the CDR3, the DNA is TGTGCCAGCAGTTCGAGAGGGGTAGCGGGGCTGTACCAAGAGACCCAGTACTTC. Its protein product is CASSSRGVAGLYQETQYF.

V is TRBV10-2 and J is TRBJ1-2; D is unclear. Trimming stripped 3 bases from V and 2 bases from J, with 10 bases between. Germline CDR1 WSHSY, CDR2 SAAADI. CDR3 length: 14 amino acids. The CDR3 DNA reads as TGCGCCAGCAGTGAAAGAGGCGCGAACTATGGCTACACCTTC. Encoded protein: CASSERGANYGYTF.